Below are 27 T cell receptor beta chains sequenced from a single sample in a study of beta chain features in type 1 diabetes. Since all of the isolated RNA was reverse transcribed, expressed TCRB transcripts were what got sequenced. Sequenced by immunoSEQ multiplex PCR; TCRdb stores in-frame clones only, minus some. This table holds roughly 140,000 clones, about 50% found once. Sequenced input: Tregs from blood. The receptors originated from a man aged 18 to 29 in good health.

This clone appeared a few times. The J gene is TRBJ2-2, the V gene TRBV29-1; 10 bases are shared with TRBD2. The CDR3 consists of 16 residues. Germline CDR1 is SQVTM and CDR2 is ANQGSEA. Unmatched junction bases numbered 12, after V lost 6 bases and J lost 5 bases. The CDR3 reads CSVREAGGPGTGELFF. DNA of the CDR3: TGCAGCGTCCGAGAAGCGGGAGGGCCCGGGACCGGGGAGCTGTTTTTT.

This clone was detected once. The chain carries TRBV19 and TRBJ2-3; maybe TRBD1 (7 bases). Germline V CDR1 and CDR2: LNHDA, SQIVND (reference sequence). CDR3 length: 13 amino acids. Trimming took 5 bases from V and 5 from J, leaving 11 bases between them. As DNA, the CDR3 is TGTGCCAGTAGTCGCCAGGGGGGAGATACGCAGTATTTT. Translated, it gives CASSRQGGDTQYF. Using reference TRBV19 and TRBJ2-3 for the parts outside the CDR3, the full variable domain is DGGITQSPKYLFRKEGQNVTLSCEQNLNHDAMYWYRQDPGQGLRLIYYSQIVNDFQKGDIAEGYSVSREKKESFPLTVTSAQKNPTAFYLCASSRQGGDTQYFGPGTRLTVL.

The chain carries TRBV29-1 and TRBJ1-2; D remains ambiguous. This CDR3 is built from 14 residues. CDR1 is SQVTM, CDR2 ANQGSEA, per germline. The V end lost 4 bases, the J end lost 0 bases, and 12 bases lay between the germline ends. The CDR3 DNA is TGCAGCGTTGCCGGCAGGCAGTCTAACTATGGCTACACCTTC. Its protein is CSVAGRQSNYGYTF.

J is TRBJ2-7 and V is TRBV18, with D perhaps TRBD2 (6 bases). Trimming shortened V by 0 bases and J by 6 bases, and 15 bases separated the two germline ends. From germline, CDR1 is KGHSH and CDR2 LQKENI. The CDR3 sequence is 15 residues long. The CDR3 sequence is CASSPPTGAGGEQYF. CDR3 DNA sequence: TGTGCCAGCTCACCACCCACGGGAGCAGGCGGCGAGCAGTACTTC.

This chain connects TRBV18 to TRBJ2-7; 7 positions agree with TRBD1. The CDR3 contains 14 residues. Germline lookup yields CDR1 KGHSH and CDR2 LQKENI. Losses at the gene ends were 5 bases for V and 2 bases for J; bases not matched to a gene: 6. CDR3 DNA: TGTGCCAGCTCAGGACGACAGGGAACCTACGAGCAGTACTTC. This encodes CASSGRQGTYEQYF.

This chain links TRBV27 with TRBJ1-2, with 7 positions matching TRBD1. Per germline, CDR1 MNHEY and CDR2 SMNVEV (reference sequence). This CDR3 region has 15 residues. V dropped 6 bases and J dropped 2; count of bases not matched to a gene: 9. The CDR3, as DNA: TGTGCCAGCAGCAAGGACAGGAGGGGGAACTATGGCTACACCTTC. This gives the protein CASSKDRRGNYGYTF.

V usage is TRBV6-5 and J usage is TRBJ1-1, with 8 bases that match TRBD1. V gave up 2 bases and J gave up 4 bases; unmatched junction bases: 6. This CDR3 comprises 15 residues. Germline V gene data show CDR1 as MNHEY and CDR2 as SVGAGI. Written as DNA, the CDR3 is TGTGCCAGCAGTTACGTCCAGGGGGCGGCCACTGAAGCTTTCTTT. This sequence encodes CASSYVQGAATEAFF.

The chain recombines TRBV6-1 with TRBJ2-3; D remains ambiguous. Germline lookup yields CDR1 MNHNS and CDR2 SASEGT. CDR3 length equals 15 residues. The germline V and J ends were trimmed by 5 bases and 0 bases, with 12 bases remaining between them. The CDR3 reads CASSPREYSTDTQYF. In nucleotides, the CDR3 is TGTGCCAGCAGTCCTCGCGAGTATAGCACAGATACGCAGTATTTT.

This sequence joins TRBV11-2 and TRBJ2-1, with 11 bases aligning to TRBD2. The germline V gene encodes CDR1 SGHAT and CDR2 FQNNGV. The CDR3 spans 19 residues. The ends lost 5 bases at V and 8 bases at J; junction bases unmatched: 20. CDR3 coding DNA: TGTGCCAGCAGCCCCGGGGTAGCGGGAGGGCTGGGATTTAGCGATGAGCAGTTCTTC. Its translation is CASSPGVAGGLGFSDEQFF.

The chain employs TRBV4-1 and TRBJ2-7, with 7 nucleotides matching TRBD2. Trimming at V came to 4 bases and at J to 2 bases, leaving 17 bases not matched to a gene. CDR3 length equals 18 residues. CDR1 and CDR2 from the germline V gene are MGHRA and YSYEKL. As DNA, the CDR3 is TGCGCCAGCAGCCTATCTCAGGGCTGGGCGGGAGTTCCCTACGAGCAGTACTTC. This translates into CASSLSQGWAGVPYEQYF.

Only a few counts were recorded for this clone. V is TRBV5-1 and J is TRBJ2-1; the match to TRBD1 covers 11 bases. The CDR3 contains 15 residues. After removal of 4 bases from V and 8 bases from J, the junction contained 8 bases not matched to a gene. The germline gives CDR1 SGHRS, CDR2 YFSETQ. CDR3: CASSQDRGPGDEQFF. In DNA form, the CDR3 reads TGCGCCAGCAGCCAGGACAGGGGGCCTGGGGATGAGCAGTTCTTC.

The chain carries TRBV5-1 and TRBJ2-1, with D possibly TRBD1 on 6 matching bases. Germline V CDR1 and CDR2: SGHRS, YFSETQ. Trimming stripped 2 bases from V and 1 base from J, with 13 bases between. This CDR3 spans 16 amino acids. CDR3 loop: CASSLRGGDSYNEQFF. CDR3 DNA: TGCGCCAGCAGCTTAAGAGGGGGAGATTCCTACAATGAGCAGTTCTTC.

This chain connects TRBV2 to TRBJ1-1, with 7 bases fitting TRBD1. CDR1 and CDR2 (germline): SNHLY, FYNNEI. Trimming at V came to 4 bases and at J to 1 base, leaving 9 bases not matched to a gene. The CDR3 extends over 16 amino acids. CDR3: CASSVRTGAGNTEAFF. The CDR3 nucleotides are TGTGCCAGCAGTGTACGGACAGGAGCAGGGAACACTGAAGCTTTCTTT.

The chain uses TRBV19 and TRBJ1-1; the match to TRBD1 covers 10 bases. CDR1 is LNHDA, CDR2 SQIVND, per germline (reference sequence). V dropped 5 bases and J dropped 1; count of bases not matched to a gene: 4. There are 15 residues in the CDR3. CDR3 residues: CASSPRTGGNTEAFF. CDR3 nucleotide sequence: TGTGCCAGTAGTCCCCGGACAGGGGGGAACACTGAAGCTTTCTTT.

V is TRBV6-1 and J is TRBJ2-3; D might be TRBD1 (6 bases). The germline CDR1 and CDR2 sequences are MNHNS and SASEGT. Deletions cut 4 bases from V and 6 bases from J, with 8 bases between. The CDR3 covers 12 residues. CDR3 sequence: CASSAQGDTQYF. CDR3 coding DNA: TGTGCCAGCAGTGCTCAGGGGGATACGCAGTATTTT.

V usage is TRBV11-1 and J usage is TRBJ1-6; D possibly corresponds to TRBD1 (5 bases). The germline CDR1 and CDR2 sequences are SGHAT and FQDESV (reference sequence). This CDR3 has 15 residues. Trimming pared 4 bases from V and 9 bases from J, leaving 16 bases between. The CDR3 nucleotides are TGTGCCAGCAGCTCGACCGGCCAGGGCGTTTCACCCCTCCACTTT. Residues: CASSSTGQGVSPLHF.

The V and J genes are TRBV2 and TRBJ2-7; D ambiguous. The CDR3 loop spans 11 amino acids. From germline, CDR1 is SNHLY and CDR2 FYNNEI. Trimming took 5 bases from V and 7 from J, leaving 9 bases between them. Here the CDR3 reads CASSSVSEQYF. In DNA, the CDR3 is TGTGCCAGCAGTTCCGTCTCTGAGCAGTACTTC. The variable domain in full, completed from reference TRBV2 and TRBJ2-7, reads EPEVTQTPSHQVTQMGQEVILRCVPISNHLYFYWYRQILGQKVEFLVSFYNNEISEKSEIFDDQFSVERPDGSNFTLKIRSTKLEDSAMYFCASSSVSEQYFGPGTRLTVT.

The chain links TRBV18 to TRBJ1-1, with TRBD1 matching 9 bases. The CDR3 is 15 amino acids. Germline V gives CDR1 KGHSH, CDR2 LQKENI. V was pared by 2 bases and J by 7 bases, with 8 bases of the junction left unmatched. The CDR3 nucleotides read TGTGCCAGCTCACCAGGGACAGGGATAGTTCTTGAAGCTTTCTTT. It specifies CASSPGTGIVLEAFF.

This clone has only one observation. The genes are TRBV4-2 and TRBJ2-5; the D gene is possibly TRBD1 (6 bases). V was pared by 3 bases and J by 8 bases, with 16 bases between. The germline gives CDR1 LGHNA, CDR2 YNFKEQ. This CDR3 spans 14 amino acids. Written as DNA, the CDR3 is TGTGCCAGCAGCCAGGACAGCTTAATTGGTACCCAGTACTTC. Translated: CASSQDSLIGTQYF.

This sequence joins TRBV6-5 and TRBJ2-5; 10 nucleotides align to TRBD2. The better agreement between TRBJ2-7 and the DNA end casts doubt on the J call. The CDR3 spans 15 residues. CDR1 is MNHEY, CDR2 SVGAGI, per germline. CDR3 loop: CASSSLGLAVYEQYF. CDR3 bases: TGTGCCAGCAGTTCCCTTGGACTAGCGGTGTACGAGCAGTACTTC.

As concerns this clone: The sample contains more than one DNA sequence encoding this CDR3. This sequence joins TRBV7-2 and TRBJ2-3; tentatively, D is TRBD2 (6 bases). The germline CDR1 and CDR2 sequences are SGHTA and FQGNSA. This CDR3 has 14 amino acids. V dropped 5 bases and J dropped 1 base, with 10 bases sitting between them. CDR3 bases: TGTGCCAGCAGCCCGGGACTGGGCACAGATACGCAGTATTTT. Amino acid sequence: CASSPGLGTDTQYF. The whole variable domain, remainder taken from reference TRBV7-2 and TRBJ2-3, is GAGVSQSPSNKVTEKGKDVELRCDPISGHTALYWYRQSLGQGLEFLIYFQGNSAPDKSGLPSDRFSAERTGGSVSTLTIQRTQQEDSAVYLCASSPGLGTDTQYFGPGTRLTVL.

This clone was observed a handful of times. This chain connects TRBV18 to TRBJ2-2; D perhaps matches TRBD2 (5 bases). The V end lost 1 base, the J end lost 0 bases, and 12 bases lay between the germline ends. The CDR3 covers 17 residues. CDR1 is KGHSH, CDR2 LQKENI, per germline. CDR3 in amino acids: CASSPQESAANTGELFF. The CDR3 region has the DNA TGTGCCAGCTCACCACAAGAATCAGCGGCGAACACCGGGGAGCTGTTTTTT.

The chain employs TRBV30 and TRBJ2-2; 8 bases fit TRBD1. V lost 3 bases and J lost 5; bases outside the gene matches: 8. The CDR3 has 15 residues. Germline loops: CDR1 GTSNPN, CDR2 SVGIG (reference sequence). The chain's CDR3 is CAWRGQGRGTGELFF. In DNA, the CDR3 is TGTGCCTGGAGAGGACAGGGAAGGGGGACCGGGGAGCTGTTTTTT.

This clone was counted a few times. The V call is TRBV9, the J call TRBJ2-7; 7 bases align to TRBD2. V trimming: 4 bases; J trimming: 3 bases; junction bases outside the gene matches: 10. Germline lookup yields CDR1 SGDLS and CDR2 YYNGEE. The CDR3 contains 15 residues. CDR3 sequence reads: CASSKAGLANYEQYF. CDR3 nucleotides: TGTGCCAGCAGCAAAGCGGGGCTGGCGAACTACGAGCAGTACTTC.

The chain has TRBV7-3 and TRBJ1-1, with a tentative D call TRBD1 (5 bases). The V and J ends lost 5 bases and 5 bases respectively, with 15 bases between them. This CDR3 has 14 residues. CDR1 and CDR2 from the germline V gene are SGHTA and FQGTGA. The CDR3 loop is CASSTTGGGTEAFF. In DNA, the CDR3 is TGTGCCAGCAGCACCACCGGGGGGGGAACTGAAGCTTTCTTT.

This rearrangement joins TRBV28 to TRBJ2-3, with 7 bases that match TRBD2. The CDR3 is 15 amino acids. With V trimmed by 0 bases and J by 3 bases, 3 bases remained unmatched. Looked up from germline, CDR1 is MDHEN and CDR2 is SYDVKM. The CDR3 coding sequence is TGTGCCAGCAGTTTATGGGGCGGGGGTACAGATACGCAGTATTTT. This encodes CASSLWGGGTDTQYF.

This CDR3 reads CASSPDTQETQYF. CDR3 in DNA: TGTGCCAGCAGCCCGGACACCCAAGAGACCCAGTACTTC. The V call is TRBV6-5, the J call TRBJ2-5; tentative D call: TRBD1 (5 bases). Germline lookup yields CDR1 MNHEY and CDR2 SVGAGI. V gave up 6 bases and J gave up 1 base, with 9 bases separating them. The CDR3 is 13 residues long.